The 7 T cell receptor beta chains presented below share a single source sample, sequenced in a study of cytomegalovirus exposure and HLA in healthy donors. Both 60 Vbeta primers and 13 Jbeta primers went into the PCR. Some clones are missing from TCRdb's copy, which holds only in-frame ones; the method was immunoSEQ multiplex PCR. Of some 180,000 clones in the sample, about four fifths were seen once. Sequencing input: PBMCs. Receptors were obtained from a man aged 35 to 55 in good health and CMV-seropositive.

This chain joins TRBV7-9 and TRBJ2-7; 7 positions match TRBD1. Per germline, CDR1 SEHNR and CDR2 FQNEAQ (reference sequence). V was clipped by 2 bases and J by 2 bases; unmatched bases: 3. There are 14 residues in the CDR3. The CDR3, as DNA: TGTGCCAGCAGCTTAACTCAGGGGGCCTACGAGCAGTACTTC. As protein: CASSLTQGAYEQYF.

The CDR3 DNA reads TGTGCCAGCAGCTTCTTAACTAGCGGGAATGAGCAGTTCTTC. This encodes CASSFLTSGNEQFF. The chain joins TRBV11-2 to TRBJ2-1, with 9 bases fitting TRBD2. V trimming: 3 bases; J trimming: 7 bases; junction bases outside the gene matches: 4. CDR1 is SGHAT, CDR2 FQNNGV, per germline. CDR3 length: 14 amino acids.

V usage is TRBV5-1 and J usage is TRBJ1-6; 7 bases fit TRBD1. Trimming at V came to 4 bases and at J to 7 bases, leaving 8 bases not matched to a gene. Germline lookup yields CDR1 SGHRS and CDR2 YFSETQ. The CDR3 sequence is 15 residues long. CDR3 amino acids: CASSLRDSRNSPLHF. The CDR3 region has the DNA TGCGCCAGCAGCCTCAGGGACAGCAGAAATTCACCCCTCCACTTT.

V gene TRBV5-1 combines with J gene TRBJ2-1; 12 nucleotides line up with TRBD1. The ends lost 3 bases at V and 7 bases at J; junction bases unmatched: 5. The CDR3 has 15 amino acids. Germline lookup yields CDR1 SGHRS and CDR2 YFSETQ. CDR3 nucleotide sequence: TGCGCCAGCAGCTCGGGACAGGGGGCGCGGAATGAGCAGTTCTTC. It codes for CASSSGQGARNEQFF. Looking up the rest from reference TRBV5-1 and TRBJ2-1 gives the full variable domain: KAGVTQTPRYLIKTRGQQVTLSCSPISGHRSVSWYQQTPGQGLQFLFEYFSETQRNKGNFPGRFSGRQFSNSRSEMNVSTLELGDSALYLCASSSGQGARNEQFFGPGTRLTVL.

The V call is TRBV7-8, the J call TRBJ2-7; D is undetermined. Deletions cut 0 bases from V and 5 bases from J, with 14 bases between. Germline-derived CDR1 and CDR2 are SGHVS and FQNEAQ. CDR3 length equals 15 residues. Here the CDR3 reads CASSLASGEVDEQYF. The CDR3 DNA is TGTGCCAGCAGCTTAGCGTCGGGTGAGGTGGACGAGCAGTACTTC.

The CDR3 region has the DNA TGTGCCAGCAGCTTGCCCGGTCGGTCGAACACCGGGGAGCTGTTTTTT. Its protein is CASSLPGRSNTGELFF. The chain carries TRBV5-6 and TRBJ2-2; D gene ambiguous. V lost 1 base to trimming and J lost 0 bases, with 10 bases between them. The CDR3 contains 16 residues. Germline loops: CDR1 SGHDT, CDR2 YYEEEE.

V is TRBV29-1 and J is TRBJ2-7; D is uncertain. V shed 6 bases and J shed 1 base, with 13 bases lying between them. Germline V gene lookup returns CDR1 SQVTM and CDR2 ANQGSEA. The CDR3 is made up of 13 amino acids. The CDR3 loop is CSVAAAESYEQYF. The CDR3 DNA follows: TGCAGCGTCGCCGCCGCCGAGTCCTACGAGCAGTACTTC.